One sample yielded the 6 T cell receptor beta chains listed below, sequenced in a study of T cells in Graves' hyperthyroidism and ophthalmopathy. The source material, RNA transcripts, was used to amplify TCR beta CDR3 regions. TCR CDR3 regions were first amplified by RT-PCR with HTBI primers. TCRdb itself ran the multiplex PCR reads through MiXCR, one entry per CDR3 protein. The table includes around 610,000 distinct CDR3 sequences, over 12% detected once. The sample taken for sequencing was blood. The receptors here all came from a middle-aged woman with Graves' ophthalmopathy.

This clonotype was recorded many times. This rearrangement joins TRBV6-5 to TRBJ2-7; perhaps TRBD1 as D (6 bases). The length of the CDR3 is 14 residues. Germline V gives CDR1 MNHEY, CDR2 SVGAGI. V lost 3 bases to trimming and J lost 2 bases, with 11 bases between them. CDR3 residues: CASSYGGQPYEQYF. CDR3 nucleotide sequence: TGTGCCAGCAGTTATGGGGGACAACCCTACGAGCAGTACTTC.

Turning to this clonotype: The junction departs from germline at one end; a sequencing error may be responsible. The chain carries TRBV24-1 and TRBJ2-7; TRBD2 aligns across 12 bases. The CDR3 is 14 amino acids. The V gene's germline CDR1 is KGHDR and CDR2 SFDVKD. CDR3 in amino acids: CATSDGLAGSEQYF. Here the CDR3 DNA reads TGTGCCACTAGTGATGGACTAGCGGGATCCGAGCAGTACTTC.

This clonotype came up many times. J is TRBJ1-2 and V is TRBV30, with D possibly matching TRBD1 (6 bases). The length of the CDR3 is 12 residues. Trimming removed 0 bases at V and 7 bases at J, with 9 bases between. Germline CDR1 GTSNPN, CDR2 SVGIG (reference sequence). This CDR3 reads CAWSVPGVGYTF. The CDR3 DNA follows: TGTGCCTGGAGTGTTCCAGGGGTTGGCTACACCTTC.

This clonotype was counted ten times or more. The V gene is TRBV28, the J gene TRBJ2-7; 8 nucleotides agree with TRBD1. This CDR3 contains 14 residues. V lost 4 bases and J lost 2; bases outside the gene matches: 4. Germline V gene lookup returns CDR1 MDHEN and CDR2 SYDVKM. The CDR3: CASSSRRGPYEQYF. The CDR3 DNA is TGTGCCAGCAGTTCCCGCAGGGGGCCCTACGAGCAGTACTTC.

This clonotype was detected many times. This chain joins TRBV20-1 and TRBJ2-7; D unclear. The V gene lost 6 bases and the J gene lost 2 bases, with 14 bases spanning the gap. The CDR3 is 13 residues long. Per germline, CDR1 DFQATT and CDR2 SNEGSKA (reference sequence). The DNA of the CDR3 is TGCAGTGCCCTCAGACACTACGCCTACGAGCAGTACTTC. It yields the protein CSALRHYAYEQYF.

This clonotype occurred many times. The chain recombines TRBV24-1 with TRBJ2-2, with TRBD2 identical over 16 bases. Germline CDR1 and CDR2: KGHDR and SFDVKD. The CDR3 covers 18 residues. J gave up 5 bases and V 3 bases, and 5 bases lay outside the gene matches. The CDR3 loop is CATSDPGLAGGQTGELFF. The CDR3 DNA reads as TGTGCCACCAGTGATCCGGGACTAGCGGGAGGGCAAACCGGGGAGCTGTTTTTT.